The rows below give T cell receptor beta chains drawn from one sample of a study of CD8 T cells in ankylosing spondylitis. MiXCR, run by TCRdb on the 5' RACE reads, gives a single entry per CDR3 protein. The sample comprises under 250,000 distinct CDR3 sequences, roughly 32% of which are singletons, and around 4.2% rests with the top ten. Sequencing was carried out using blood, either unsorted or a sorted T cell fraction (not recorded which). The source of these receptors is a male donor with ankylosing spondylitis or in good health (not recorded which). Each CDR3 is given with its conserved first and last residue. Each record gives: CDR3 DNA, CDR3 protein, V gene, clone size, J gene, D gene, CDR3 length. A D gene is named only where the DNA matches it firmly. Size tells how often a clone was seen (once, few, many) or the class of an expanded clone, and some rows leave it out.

CDR3nt: TGTGCCAGCAGATCGACCGCAGGGTCCGGGGAGCTGTTTTTT; CDR3aa: CASRSTAGSGELFF; v_gene: TRBV12-3/TRBV12-4; abundance: -; j_gene: TRBJ2-2; d_gene: -; len: 14
CDR3nt: TGTGCCATCAGTGAGCCTGGACAGGGAACCCACGAGCAGTACTTC; CDR3aa: CAISEPGQGTHEQYF; v_gene: TRBV10-3; abundance: few; j_gene: TRBJ2-7; d_gene: TRBD1; len: 15
CDR3nt: TGTGCCAGCAGCGTTGTGGCAGGAGGTAATGAAAAACTGTTTTTT; CDR3aa: CASSVVAGGNEKLFF; v_gene: TRBV9; abundance: few; j_gene: TRBJ1-4; d_gene: -; len: 15
CDR3nt: TGTGCCAGCAGTTACTCTCCGACTAGCGGGGGGGTTTACGAGCAGTACTTC; CDR3aa: CASSYSPTSGGVYEQYF; v_gene: TRBV6-5; abundance: -; j_gene: TRBJ2-7; d_gene: TRBD2; len: 17
CDR3nt: TGCAGCGTTACGACAGGGACCGAAGAGACCCAGTACTTC; CDR3aa: CSVTTGTEETQYF; v_gene: TRBV29-1; abundance: few; j_gene: TRBJ2-5; d_gene: TRBD1; len: 13
CDR3nt: TGCAGTGCGCCGACATCTGGAAGGGATACGCAGTATTTT; CDR3aa: CSAPTSGRDTQYF; v_gene: TRBV20-1; abundance: -; j_gene: TRBJ2-3; d_gene: -; len: 13
CDR3nt: TGTGCCAGCAGTTGGGGAAGGGGGCCCTACAATGAGCAGTTCTTC; CDR3aa: CASSWGRGPYNEQFF; v_gene: TRBV12-3/TRBV12-4; abundance: -; j_gene: TRBJ2-1; d_gene: TRBD1; len: 15
CDR3nt: TGCGCCAGCAGCCAGGTCCAACGGATGAGCACAGATACGCAGTATTTT; CDR3aa: CASSQVQRMSTDTQYF; v_gene: TRBV4-1; abundance: few; j_gene: TRBJ2-3; d_gene: -; len: 16
CDR3nt: TGTGCCAGCACCGGGACAGGGGACTCCTACGAGCAGTACTTC; CDR3aa: CASTGTGDSYEQYF; v_gene: TRBV27; abundance: few; j_gene: TRBJ2-7; d_gene: TRBD1; len: 14
CDR3nt: TGTGCCAGCATCCTCCGGGGGCAAGAGACCCAGTACTTC; CDR3aa: CASILRGQETQYF; v_gene: TRBV28; abundance: -; j_gene: TRBJ2-5; d_gene: -; len: 13
CDR3nt: TGCAGTGCTAGGGAGGGTTCGAACACCGGGGAGCTGTTTTTT; CDR3aa: CSAREGSNTGELFF; v_gene: TRBV20-1; abundance: few; j_gene: TRBJ2-2; d_gene: -; len: 14
CDR3nt: TGTGCCAGCAGCCCGGACTCGGTAACGCAGTATTTT; CDR3aa: CASSPDSVTQYF; v_gene: TRBV12-3/TRBV12-4; abundance: few; j_gene: TRBJ2-3; d_gene: -; len: 12
CDR3nt: TGTGCCAGCAGCTTGGAGGGATGGTACCAAGAGACCCAGTACTTC; CDR3aa: CASSLEGWYQETQYF; v_gene: TRBV5-5; abundance: once; j_gene: TRBJ2-5; d_gene: -; len: 15
CDR3nt: TGTGCCAGCAGCTTGGATCAGGGCACTACTAATGAAAAACTGTTTTTT; CDR3aa: CASSLDQGTTNEKLFF; v_gene: TRBV5-4; abundance: -; j_gene: TRBJ1-4; d_gene: -; len: 16
CDR3nt: TGTGCCAGCAGCTTGGAGTGGGGAACGAACACTGAAGCTTTCTTT; CDR3aa: CASSLEWGTNTEAFF; v_gene: TRBV5-5; abundance: -; j_gene: TRBJ1-1; d_gene: -; len: 15
CDR3nt: TGCAGTGCTATCGGCCACAATGAGCAGTTCTTC; CDR3aa: CSAIGHNEQFF; v_gene: TRBV20-1; abundance: few; j_gene: TRBJ2-1; d_gene: -; len: 11